This T cell receptor (beta chain) is drawn from a study of shared clonotypes between healthy human individuals. Study observations and caveats: Compared with memory subsets, naive subsets generally had larger estimated richness.

The germline V gene has CDR1 ENHRY and CDR2 SYGVKD. This CDR3 is built from 16 residues. Trimming removed 4 bases at V and 5 bases at J, with 21 bases between. Sequencing was performed with immunoSEQ multiplex PCR; in TCRdb, only in-frame clones are kept and a portion is missing. The table has about 980,000 clones, approximately 80% seen once. In the case of this clone: Its cognate antigen is unknown.

Donors were Caucasian adults residing in Nashville, Tennessee, USA. The sequenced sample was memory CD4+ T cells sorted from blood. Described subset: CD45RA-negative fraction. The genes are TRBV10-3 and TRBJ2-7, with a possible D match to TRBD2 (6 bases). This TCR derives from a man younger than 30 in good health. CDR3 sequence reads: CAISGGLGGGAHEQYF. The DNA for the CDR3 is TGTGCCATCAGTGGAGGGCTCGGGGGTGGCGCCCACGAGCAGTACTTC.